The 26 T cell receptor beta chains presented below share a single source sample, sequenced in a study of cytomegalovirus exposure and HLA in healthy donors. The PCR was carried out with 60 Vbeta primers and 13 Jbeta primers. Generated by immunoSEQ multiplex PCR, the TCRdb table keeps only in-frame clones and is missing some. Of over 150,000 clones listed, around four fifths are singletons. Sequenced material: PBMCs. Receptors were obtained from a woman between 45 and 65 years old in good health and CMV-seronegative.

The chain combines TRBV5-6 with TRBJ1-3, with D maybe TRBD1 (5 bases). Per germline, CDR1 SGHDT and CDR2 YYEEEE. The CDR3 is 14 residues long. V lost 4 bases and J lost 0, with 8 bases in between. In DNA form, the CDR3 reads TGTGCCAGCAGCCCGGGGGTCTCTGGAAACACCATATATTTT. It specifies CASSPGVSGNTIYF.

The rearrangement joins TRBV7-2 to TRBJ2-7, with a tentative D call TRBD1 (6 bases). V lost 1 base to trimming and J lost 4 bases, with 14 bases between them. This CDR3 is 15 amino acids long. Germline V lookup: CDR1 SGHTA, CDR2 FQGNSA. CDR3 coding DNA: TGTGCCAGCAGCTTAGGGCCAGGGGCAGAGTACGAGCAGTACTTC. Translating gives CASSLGPGAEYEQYF.

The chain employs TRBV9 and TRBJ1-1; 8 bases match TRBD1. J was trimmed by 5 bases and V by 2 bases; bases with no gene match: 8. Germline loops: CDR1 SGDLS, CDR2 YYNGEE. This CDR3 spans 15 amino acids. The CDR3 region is CASSVTTGAGTEAFF. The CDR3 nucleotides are TGTGCCAGCAGCGTGACGACAGGGGCTGGGACTGAAGCTTTCTTT.

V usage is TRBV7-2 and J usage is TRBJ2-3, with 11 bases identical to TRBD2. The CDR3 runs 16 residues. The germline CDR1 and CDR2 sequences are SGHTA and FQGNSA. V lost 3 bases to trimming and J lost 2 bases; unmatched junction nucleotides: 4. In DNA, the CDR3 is TGTGCCAGCAGCTTTAGACTAGCGGGAAACACAGATACGCAGTATTTT. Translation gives CASSFRLAGNTDTQYF.

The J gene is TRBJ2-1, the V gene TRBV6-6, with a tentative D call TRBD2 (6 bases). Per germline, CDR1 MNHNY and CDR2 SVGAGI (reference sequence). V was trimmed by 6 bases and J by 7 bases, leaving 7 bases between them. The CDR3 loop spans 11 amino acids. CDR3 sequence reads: CASRGGNEQFF. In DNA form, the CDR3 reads TGTGCCAGCAGGGGGGGAAATGAGCAGTTCTTC.

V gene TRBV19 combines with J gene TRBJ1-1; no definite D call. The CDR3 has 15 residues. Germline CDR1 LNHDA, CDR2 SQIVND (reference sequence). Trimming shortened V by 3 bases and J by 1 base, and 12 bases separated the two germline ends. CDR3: CASSMISSGNTEAFF. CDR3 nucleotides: TGTGCCAGTAGTATGATCTCCTCAGGGAACACTGAAGCTTTCTTT.

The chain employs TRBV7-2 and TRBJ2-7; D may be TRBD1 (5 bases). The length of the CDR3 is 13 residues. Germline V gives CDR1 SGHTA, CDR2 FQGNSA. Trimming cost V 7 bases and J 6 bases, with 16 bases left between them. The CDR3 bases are TGTGCCAGCACCCTCAGGGTAGAGCTCGAGCAGTACTTC. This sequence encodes CASTLRVELEQYF. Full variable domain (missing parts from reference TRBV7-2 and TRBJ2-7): GAGVSQSPSNKVTEKGKDVELRCDPISGHTALYWYRQSLGQGLEFLIYFQGNSAPDKSGLPSDRFSAERTGGSVSTLTIQRTQQEDSAVYLCASTLRVELEQYFGPGTRLTVT.

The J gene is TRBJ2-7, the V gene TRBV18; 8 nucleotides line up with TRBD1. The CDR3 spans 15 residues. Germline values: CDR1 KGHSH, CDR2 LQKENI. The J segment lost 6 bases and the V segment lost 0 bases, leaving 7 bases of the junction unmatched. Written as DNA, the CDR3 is TGTGCCAGCTCACCACCGGGGACAGGTACCCGCGAGCAGTACTTC. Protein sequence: CASSPPGTGTREQYF.

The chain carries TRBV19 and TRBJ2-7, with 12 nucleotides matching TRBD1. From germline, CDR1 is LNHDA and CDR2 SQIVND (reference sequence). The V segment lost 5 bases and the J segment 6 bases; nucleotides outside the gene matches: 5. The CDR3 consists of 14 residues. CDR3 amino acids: CASSGDRGRREQYF. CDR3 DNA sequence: TGTGCCAGTAGTGGGGACAGGGGGCGACGCGAGCAGTACTTC.

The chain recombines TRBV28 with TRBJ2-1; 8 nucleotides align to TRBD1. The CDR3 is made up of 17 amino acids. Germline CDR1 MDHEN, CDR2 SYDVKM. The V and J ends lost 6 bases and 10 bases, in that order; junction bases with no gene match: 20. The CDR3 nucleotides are TGTGCCAGCAGCTCCCTGGATGGGACAGGAGTGGTTTGGGAGCAGTTCTTC. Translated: CASSSLDGTGVVWEQFF.

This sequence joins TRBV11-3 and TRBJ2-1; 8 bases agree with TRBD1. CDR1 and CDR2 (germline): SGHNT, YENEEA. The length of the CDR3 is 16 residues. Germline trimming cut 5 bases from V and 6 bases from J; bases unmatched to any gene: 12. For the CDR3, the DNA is TGTGCCAGCAGCGAAGGCAGGACAGGGAAAGTCAATGAGCAGTTCTTC. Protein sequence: CASSEGRTGKVNEQFF.

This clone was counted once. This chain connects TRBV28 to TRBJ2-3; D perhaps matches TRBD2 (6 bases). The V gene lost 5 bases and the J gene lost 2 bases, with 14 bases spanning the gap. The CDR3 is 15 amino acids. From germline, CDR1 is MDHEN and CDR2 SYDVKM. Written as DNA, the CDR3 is TGTGCCAGCAGTCTAGGCGGGATCCTCACAGATACGCAGTATTTT. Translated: CASSLGGILTDTQYF. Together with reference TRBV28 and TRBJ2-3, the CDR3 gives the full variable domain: DVKVTQSSRYLVKRTGEKVFLECVQDMDHENMFWYRQDPGLGLRLIYFSYDVKMKEKGDIPEGYSVSREKKERFSLILESASTNQTSMYLCASSLGGILTDTQYFGPGTRLTVL.

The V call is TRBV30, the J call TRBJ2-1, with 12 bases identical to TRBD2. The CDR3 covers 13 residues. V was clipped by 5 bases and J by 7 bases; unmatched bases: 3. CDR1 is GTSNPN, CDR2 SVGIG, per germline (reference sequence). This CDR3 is CAWPTSGGNEQFF. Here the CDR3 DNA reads TGTGCCTGGCCCACTAGCGGGGGGAATGAGCAGTTCTTC.

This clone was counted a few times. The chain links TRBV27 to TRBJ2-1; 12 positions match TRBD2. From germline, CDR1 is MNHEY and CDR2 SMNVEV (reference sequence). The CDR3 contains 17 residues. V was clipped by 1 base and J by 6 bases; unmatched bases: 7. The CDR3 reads CASSLWKTSGRANEQFF. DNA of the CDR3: TGTGCCAGCAGTTTATGGAAGACTAGCGGGAGAGCCAATGAGCAGTTCTTC.

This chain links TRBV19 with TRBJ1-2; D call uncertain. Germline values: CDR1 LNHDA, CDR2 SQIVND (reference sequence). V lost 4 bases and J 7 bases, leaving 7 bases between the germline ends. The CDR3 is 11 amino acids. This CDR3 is CASSKWAGYTF. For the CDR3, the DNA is TGTGCCAGTAGTAAGTGGGCTGGCTACACCTTC.

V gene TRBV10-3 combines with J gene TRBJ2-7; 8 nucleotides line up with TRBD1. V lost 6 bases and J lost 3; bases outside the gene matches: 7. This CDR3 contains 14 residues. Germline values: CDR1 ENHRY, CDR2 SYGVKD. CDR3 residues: CAISLRQGSYEQYF. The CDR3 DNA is TGTGCCATCAGCCTCCGACAGGGGAGCTACGAGCAGTACTTC.

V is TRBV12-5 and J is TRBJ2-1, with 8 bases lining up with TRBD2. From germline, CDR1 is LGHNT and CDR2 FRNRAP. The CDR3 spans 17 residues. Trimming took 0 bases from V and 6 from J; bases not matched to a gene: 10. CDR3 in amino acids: CASGLVGAGLARNEQFF. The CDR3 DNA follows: TGTGCTAGTGGTTTGGTAGGGGCCGGACTAGCCCGCAATGAGCAGTTCTTC.

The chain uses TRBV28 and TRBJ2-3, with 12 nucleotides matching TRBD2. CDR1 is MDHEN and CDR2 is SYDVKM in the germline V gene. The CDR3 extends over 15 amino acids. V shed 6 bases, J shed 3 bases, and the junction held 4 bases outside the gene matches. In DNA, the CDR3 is TGTGCCAGCAGACGACTAGCGGGAGAGACAGATACGCAGTATTTT. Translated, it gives CASRRLAGETDTQYF.

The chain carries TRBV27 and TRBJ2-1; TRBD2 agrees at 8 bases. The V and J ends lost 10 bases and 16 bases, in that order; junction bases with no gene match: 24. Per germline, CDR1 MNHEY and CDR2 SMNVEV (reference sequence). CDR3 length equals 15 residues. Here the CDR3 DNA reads TGTGCCACCCTAAGCGGGGGCAACTTCCGGGGGGTAGTCTTCTTC. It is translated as CATLSGGNFRGVVFF.

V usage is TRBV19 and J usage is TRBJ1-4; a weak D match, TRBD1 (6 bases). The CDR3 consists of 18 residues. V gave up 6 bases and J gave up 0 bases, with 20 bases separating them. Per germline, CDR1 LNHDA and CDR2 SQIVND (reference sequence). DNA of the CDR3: TGTGCCAGTAGGAAACTGGACAGTCACCTAACAACTAATGAAAAACTGTTTTTT. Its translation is CASRKLDSHLTTNEKLFF.

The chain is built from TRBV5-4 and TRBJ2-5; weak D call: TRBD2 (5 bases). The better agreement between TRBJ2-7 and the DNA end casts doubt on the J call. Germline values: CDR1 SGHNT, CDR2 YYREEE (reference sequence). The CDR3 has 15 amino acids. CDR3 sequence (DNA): TGTGCCAGCAGCCCGCTTATCGGAGGCTCCTACGAGCAGTACTTC. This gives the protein CASSPLIGGSYEQYF.

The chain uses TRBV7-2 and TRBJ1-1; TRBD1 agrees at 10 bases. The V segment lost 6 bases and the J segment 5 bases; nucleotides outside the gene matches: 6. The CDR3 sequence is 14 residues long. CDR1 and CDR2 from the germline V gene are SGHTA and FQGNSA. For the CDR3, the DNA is TGTGCCAGCAGGAGACAGGGGGCCTTGACTGAAGCTTTCTTT. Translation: CASRRQGALTEAFF.

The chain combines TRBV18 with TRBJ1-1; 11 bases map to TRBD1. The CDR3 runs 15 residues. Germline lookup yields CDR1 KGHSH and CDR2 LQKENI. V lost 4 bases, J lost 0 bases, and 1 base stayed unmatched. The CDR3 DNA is TGTGCCAGCTCACGGGACAGGGGGGTGAACACTGAAGCTTTCTTT. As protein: CASSRDRGVNTEAFF.

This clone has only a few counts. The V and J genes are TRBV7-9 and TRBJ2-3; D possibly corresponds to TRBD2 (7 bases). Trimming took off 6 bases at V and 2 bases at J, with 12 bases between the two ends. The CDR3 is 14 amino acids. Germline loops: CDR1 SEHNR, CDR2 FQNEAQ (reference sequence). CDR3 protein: CASRRGGVTDTQYF. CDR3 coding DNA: TGTGCCAGCAGGAGGGGGGGGGTCACAGATACGCAGTATTTT.

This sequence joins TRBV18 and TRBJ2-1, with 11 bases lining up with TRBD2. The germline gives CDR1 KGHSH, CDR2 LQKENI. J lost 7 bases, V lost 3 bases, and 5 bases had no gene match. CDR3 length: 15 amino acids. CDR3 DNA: TGTGCCAGCTCACCCGGGACTAGCGGTTCTAATGAGCAGTTCTTC. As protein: CASSPGTSGSNEQFF.

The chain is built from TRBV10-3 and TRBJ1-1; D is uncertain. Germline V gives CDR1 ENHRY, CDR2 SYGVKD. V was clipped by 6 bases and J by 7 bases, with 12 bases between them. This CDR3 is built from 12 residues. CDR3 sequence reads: CAISPEQREAFF. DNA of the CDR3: TGTGCCATCAGCCCGGAGCAACGTGAAGCTTTCTTT.